One and the same sample provided the 12 T cell receptor beta chains below, sequenced in a study of cytomegalovirus exposure and HLA in healthy donors (dated by TCRdb to between 2016 and 2019). Receptors were amplified or captured by the immunoSEQ multiplex PCR assay. For the multiplex PCR, a mixture combining 60 forward primers for TCR Vbeta segments and 13 reverse primers for TCR Jbeta segments was used. Held by TCRdb, this immuneACCESS table contains in-frame sequences only and omits some clones. Under half of the omission traces to an unresolved V gene where checked; the cause of the rest is unknown. The sample table contains some 90,000 clones; only one count was recorded for about 76% of them. The ten largest account for less than 4.5% of the sample. Sequenced input: PBMCs. The source is a woman in her 70s in good health and CMV-seropositive.

This sequence joins TRBV27 and TRBJ2-7, with 12 bases lining up with TRBD1. Germline V CDR1 and CDR2: MNHEY, SMNVEV (reference sequence). V shed 0 bases and J 3 bases; nucleotides not matched to a gene: 3. CDR3 length: 16 residues. DNA of the CDR3: TGTGCCAGCAGTTTATCGGGACAGGGGGCCGGCTACGAGCAGTACTTC. Translated, it gives CASSLSGQGAGYEQYF.

The chain joins TRBV29-1 to TRBJ2-3; 9 bases are shared with TRBD2. This CDR3 comprises 13 residues. V was pared by 5 bases and J by 5 bases, with 5 bases of the junction left unmatched. Germline V CDR1 and CDR2: SQVTM, ANQGSEA. The CDR3 region is CSVIAGVGDTQYF. The CDR3 DNA reads as TGCAGCGTTATAGCGGGAGTTGGAGATACGCAGTATTTT.

This clone was detected only once. This chain uses TRBV7-9 with TRBJ2-3; 7 bases map to TRBD2. J lost 3 bases, V lost 0 bases, and 0 bases had no gene match. From germline, CDR1 is SEHNR and CDR2 FQNEAQ (reference sequence). This CDR3 has 14 amino acids. The CDR3 DNA follows: TGTGCCAGCAGCTTAGCGGGAGGGACAGATACGCAGTATTTT. Its protein is CASSLAGGTDTQYF. Based on the CDR3 plus reference TRBV7-9 and TRBJ2-3, the full variable domain is DTGVSQNPRHKITKRGQNVTFRCDPISEHNRLYWYRQTLGQGPEFLTYFQNEAQLEKSRLLSDRFSAERPKGSFSTLEIQRTEQGDSAMYLCASSLAGGTDTQYFGPGTRLTVL.

The rearrangement joins TRBV28 to TRBJ1-3; D gene uncertain. Trimming cost V 3 bases and J 4 bases, with 4 bases left between them. The CDR3 sequence is 12 residues long. Germline values: CDR1 MDHEN, CDR2 SYDVKM. The CDR3 DNA follows: TGTGCCAGCAGTTTCTACGGAAACACCATATATTTT. It translates to CASSFYGNTIYF. Full variable domain (outside the CDR3, taken from reference TRBV28 and TRBJ1-3): DVKVTQSSRYLVKRTGEKVFLECVQDMDHENMFWYRQDPGLGLRLIYFSYDVKMKEKGDIPEGYSVSREKKERFSLILESASTNQTSMYLCASSFYGNTIYFGEGSWLTVV.

Details on this clone: The same CDR3 also results from other DNA sequences found in this sample. V gene TRBV6-5 combines with J gene TRBJ1-4, with 8 bases fitting TRBD1. V lost 6 bases to trimming and J lost 7 bases; unmatched junction nucleotides: 4. The CDR3 has 13 amino acids. Germline V gene data show CDR1 as MNHEY and CDR2 as SVGAGI. CDR3 protein: CASRGQGPEKLFF. In DNA form, the CDR3 reads TGTGCCAGCAGAGGACAGGGCCCTGAAAAACTGTTTTTT.

The chain employs TRBV6-4 and TRBJ2-1; D not resolved. Germline lookup yields CDR1 MRHNA and CDR2 SNTAGT. The CDR3 extends over 15 amino acids. V was shortened by 1 base and J by 3 bases, with 10 bases between the two germline ends. CDR3 DNA sequence: TGTGCCAGCAGTGACTACCCTGGCGGCTACAATGAGCAGTTCTTC. Encoded protein: CASSDYPGGYNEQFF.

The rearrangement joins TRBV27 to TRBJ1-2, with TRBD1 matching over 9 bases. The CDR3 extends over 15 amino acids. Germline values: CDR1 MNHEY, CDR2 SMNVEV (reference sequence). Trimming at V came to 2 bases and at J to 5 bases, leaving 6 bases not matched to a gene. CDR3 coding DNA: TGTGCCAGCAGTTTAAAGCTCGGACAGGGGTATGGCTACACCTTC. Its translation is CASSLKLGQGYGYTF.

The chain has TRBV30 and TRBJ2-7, with TRBD1 identical over 10 bases. Germline V gene sequence: CDR1 GTSNPN, CDR2 SVGIG (reference sequence). The CDR3 sequence is 11 residues long. Trimming removed 5 bases from V and 6 bases from J; junction bases left unmatched: 1. The CDR3 DNA follows: TGTGCCTGGGGGGACAGGGGCGAGCAGTACTTC. Its protein is CAWGDRGEQYF.

The chain combines TRBV7-8 with TRBJ1-1; D uncertain. V was pared by 9 bases and J by 8 bases, with 13 bases between. The germline CDR1 and CDR2 sequences are SGHVS and FQNEAQ. This CDR3 spans 11 amino acids. The CDR3 DNA reads TGTGCCAGTCGCGGCCGAGTCGAAGCTTTCTTT. It is translated as CASRGRVEAFF.

The J gene is TRBJ2-2, the V gene TRBV9; maybe TRBD2 (5 bases). V was trimmed by 4 bases and J by 4 bases, leaving 14 bases between them. The germline CDR1 and CDR2 sequences are SGDLS and YYNGEE. CDR3 length: 15 residues. The CDR3 here is CASSPNQRSTGELFF. CDR3 DNA: TGTGCCAGCAGCCCCAACCAGCGGAGCACCGGGGAGCTGTTTTTT. Filled out from reference TRBV9 and TRBJ2-2, the complete variable domain reads DSGVTQTPKHLITATGQRVTLRCSPRSGDLSVYWYQQSLDQGLQFLIQYYNGEERAKGNILERFSAQQFPDLHSELNLSSLELGDSALYFCASSPNQRSTGELFFGEGSRLTVL.

The genes are TRBV2 and TRBJ2-3; maybe TRBD2 (6 bases). V lost 7 bases and J lost 3, with 11 bases in between. CDR1 is SNHLY and CDR2 is FYNNEI in the germline V gene. The CDR3 has 13 amino acids. CDR3 sequence (DNA): TGTGCCAGCACGGGGGAATTGACAGATACGCAGTATTTT. It yields the protein CASTGELTDTQYF.

The chain recombines TRBV5-5 with TRBJ2-7, with 10 nucleotides matching TRBD2. Germline CDR1 SGHKS, CDR2 YYEKEE (reference sequence). The V and J ends lost 6 bases and 3 bases, in that order; junction bases with no gene match: 12. The CDR3 is made up of 16 amino acids. As DNA, the CDR3 is TGTGCCAGCACCCCAATGGGAGCTAGCGGGAGCTACGAGCAGTACTTC. This gives the protein CASTPMGASGSYEQYF.